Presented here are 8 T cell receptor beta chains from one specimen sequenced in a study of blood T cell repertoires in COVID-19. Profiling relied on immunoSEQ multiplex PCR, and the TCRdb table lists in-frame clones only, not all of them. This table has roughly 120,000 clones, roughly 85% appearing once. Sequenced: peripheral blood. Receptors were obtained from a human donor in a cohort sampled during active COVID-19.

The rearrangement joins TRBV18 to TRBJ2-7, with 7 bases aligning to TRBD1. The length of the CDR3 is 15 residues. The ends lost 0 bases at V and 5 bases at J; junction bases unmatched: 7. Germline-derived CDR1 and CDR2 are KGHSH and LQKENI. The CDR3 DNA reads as TGTGCCAGCTCACCACCTGTACAGGGGAACAACGAGCAGTACTTC. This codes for CASSPPVQGNNEQYF.

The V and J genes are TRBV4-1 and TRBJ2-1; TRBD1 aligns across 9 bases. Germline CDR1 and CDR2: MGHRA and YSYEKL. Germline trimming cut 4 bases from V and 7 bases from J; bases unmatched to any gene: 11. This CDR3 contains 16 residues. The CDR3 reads CASSRPSGTGPNEQFF. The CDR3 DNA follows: TGCGCCAGCAGCCGCCCCTCCGGGACAGGGCCGAATGAGCAGTTCTTC.

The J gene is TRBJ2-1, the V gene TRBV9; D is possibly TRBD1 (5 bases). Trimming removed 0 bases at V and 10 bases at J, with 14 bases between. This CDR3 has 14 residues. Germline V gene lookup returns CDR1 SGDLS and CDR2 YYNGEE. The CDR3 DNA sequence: TGTGCCAGCAGCGTAGGGGGCGCGATGGGGGAGCAGTTCTTC. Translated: CASSVGGAMGEQFF.

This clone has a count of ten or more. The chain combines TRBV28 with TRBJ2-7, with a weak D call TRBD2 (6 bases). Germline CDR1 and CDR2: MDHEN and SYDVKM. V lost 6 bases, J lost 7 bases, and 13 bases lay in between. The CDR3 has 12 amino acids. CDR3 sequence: CASRDLAFEQYF. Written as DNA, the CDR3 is TGTGCCAGCAGGGATCTAGCGTTTGAGCAGTACTTC.

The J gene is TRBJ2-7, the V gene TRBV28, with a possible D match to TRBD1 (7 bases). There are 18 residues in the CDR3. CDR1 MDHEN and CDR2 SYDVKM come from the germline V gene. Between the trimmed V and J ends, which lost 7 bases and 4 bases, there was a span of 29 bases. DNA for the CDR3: TGTGCCAGCATTCCGGGGGTTGTGGGACAGAGAGAATTTTACGAGCAGTACTTC. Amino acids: CASIPGVVGQREFYEQYF.

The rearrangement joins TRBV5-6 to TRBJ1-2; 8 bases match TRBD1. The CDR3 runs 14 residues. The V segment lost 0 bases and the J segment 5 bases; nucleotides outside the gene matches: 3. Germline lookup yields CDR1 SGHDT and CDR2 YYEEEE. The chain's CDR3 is CASSLEQGAYGYTF. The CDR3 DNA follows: TGTGCCAGCAGCTTGGAGCAGGGGGCTTATGGCTACACCTTC.

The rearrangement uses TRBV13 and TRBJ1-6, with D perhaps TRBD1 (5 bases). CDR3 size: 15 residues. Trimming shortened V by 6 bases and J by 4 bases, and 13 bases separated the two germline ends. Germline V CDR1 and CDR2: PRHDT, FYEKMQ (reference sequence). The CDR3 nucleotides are TGTGCCAGCAGATGGCGGGGCGAATATAATTCACCCCTCCACTTT. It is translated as CASRWRGEYNSPLHF.

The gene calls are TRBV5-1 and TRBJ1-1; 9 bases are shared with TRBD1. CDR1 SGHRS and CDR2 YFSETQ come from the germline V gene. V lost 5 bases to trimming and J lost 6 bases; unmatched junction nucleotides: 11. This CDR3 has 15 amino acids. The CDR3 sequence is CASRWAGTGPSEAFF. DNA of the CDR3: TGCGCCAGCAGATGGGCCGGGACAGGGCCGTCTGAAGCTTTCTTT.